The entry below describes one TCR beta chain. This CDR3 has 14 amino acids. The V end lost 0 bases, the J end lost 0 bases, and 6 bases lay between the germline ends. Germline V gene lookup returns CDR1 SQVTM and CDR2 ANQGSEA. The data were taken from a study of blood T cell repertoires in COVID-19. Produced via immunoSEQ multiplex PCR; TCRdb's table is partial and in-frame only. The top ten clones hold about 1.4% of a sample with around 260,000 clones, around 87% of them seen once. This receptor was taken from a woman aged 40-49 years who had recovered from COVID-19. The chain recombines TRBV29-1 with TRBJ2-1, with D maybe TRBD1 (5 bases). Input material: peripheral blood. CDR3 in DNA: TGCAGCGTTGAAGATCAGGGCTCCTACAATGAGCAGTTCTTC. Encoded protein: CSVEDQGSYNEQFF.